This T cell receptor beta chain stems from a study of shared clonotypes between healthy human individuals. Selected positively for CCR7 and CD45RO-negative, naive CD8 cells excluded terminally differentiated effector memory CD45RA+ cells. Clones were sequenced by immunoSEQ multiplex PCR, and TCRdb holds only the in-frame ones, with some missing. This table holds millions of clones, over 85% found once. V was clipped by 6 bases and J by 1 base, with 13 bases between them. This CDR3 comprises 15 residues. Per germline, CDR1 SNHLY and CDR2 FYNNEI. This chain uses TRBV2 with TRBJ1-5; D is possibly TRBD1 (6 bases). The TCR sequence derives from a man between 18 and 29 years old in good health. Sequenced sample: naive CD8+ T cells sorted from blood. The CDR3 DNA reads TGTGCCAGCAGCGACCCAGGGGCCAGCAATCAGCCCCAGCATTTT. Translating gives CASSDPGASNQPQHF.